The 29 T cell receptor beta chains presented below share a single source sample, sequenced in a study of post-analysis software for immune sequencing data. Unique molecular identifiers featured in each of the TCR beta cDNA libraries. From the PCR reads, TCRdb called clonotypes with MiXCR, one entry per CDR3 protein. The sample consists of about 540,000 distinct CDR3 sequences, less than 40% of them appearing once. Study results and limitations: Among roughly 5 TRBV segments more frequent in patients than controls were TRBV5-6, TRBV5-1 and TRBV20-1.

Antigen specificity for these receptors is unknown. Sequencing input: blood. Source of these receptors: a girl aged 2-17 years with multiple sclerosis.

The chain combines TRBV10-2 with TRBJ1-1; D remains ambiguous. There are 13 residues in the CDR3. Trimming pared 6 bases from V and 0 bases from J, leaving 8 bases between. Looked up from germline, CDR1 is WSHSY and CDR2 is SAAADI. The CDR3 sequence is CASRGIMNTEAFF. In DNA form, the CDR3 reads TGCGCCAGCAGGGGGATCATGAACACTGAAGCTTTCTTT.

This chain links TRBV7-2 with TRBJ2-1; TRBD2 agrees at 7 bases. The germline gives CDR1 SGHTA, CDR2 FQGNSA. The CDR3 consists of 15 residues. J was trimmed by 2 bases and V by 6 bases; bases with no gene match: 7. In nucleotides, the CDR3 is TGTGCCAGCAGTGGGAGGGAAGCGGCCTACAATGAGCAGTTCTTC. It translates to CASSGREAAYNEQFF.

The chain couples TRBV28 to TRBJ2-5; 10 nucleotides agree with TRBD1. This CDR3 comprises 14 residues. Trimming cost V 9 bases and J 5 bases; bases outside gene matches: 9. Germline V lookup: CDR1 MDHEN, CDR2 SYDVKM. The DNA for the CDR3 is TGTGCCAGTAGCCGGGACAGGGGCTTCGAGACCCAGTACTTC. Its translation: CASSRDRGFETQYF.

This chain uses TRBV4-1 with TRBJ2-5, with TRBD2 identical over 10 bases. V dropped 5 bases and J dropped 1; count of bases not matched to a gene: 10. This CDR3 has 17 residues. CDR1 MGHRA and CDR2 YSYEKL come from the germline V gene. The CDR3 loop is CASSIQSSGGVQETQYF. CDR3 sequence (DNA): TGCGCCAGCAGCATCCAATCTAGCGGGGGTGTCCAAGAGACCCAGTACTTC.

About this clonotype itself: A read error is possible here, since a much larger clone lies one base away. This sequence joins TRBV7-6 and TRBJ2-3, with 11 bases that match TRBD2. V shed 5 bases, J shed 2 bases, and the junction held 3 bases outside the gene matches. The CDR3 contains 15 residues. Germline assignment: CDR1 SGHVS and CDR2 FNYEAQ. The CDR3 is CASSILAGATDTQYF. DNA for the CDR3: TGTGCCAGCAGCATACTAGCGGGGGCCACAGATACGCAGTATTTT.

The table lists this clonotype with a few counts. The CDR3 loop reads CASFNYGRLAGGRYNEQFF. CDR3 DNA sequence: TGTGCCAGCTTTAATTACGGCCGACTAGCGGGGGGGAGATACAATGAGCAGTTCTTC. The rearrangement links TRBV12-3 or TRBV12-4 to TRBJ2-1; TRBD2 matches 14 bases. V lost 8 bases and J lost 4; bases outside the gene matches: 16. This CDR3 has 19 amino acids.

V usage is TRBV3-1 and J usage is TRBJ1-5; D is undetermined. Germline V CDR1 and CDR2: LGHDT, YNNKEL (reference sequence). Trimming stripped 3 bases from V and 3 bases from J, with 9 bases between. The CDR3 runs 14 residues. In nucleotides, the CDR3 is TGTGCCAGCAGCCACGACATCCACAATCAGCCCCAGCATTTT. Translated: CASSHDIHNQPQHF. Full variable domain (missing parts from reference TRBV3-1 and TRBJ1-5): DTAVSQTPKYLVTQMGNDKSIKCEQNLGHDTMYWYKQDSKKFLKIMFSYNNKELIINETVPNRFSPKSPDKAHLNLHINSLELGDSAVYFCASSHDIHNQPQHFGDGTRLSIL.

This clonotype was observed a few times. V is TRBV25-1 and J is TRBJ1-5; TRBD1 aligns across 8 bases. Trimming at V came to 5 bases and at J to 6 bases, leaving 6 bases not matched to a gene. This CDR3 spans 14 amino acids. Germline CDR1 MGHDK, CDR2 SYGVNS. The CDR3 reads CASSPRTGPQPQHF. In DNA, the CDR3 is TGTGCCAGCAGTCCTAGGACAGGGCCTCAGCCCCAGCATTTT.

The chain joins TRBV6-6 to TRBJ2-1, with D maybe TRBD2 (6 bases). The CDR3 covers 14 residues. With 5 bases removed from V and 7 bases from J, the gap between germline ends came to 15 bases. Germline-derived CDR1 and CDR2 are MNHNY and SVGAGI (reference sequence). Written as DNA, the CDR3 is TGTGCCAGCAGTCAGGCGGGGACTTGGAATGAGCAGTTCTTC. It translates to CASSQAGTWNEQFF.

This sequence joins TRBV6-5 and TRBJ1-2; D is possibly TRBD1 (5 bases). The CDR3 runs to 11 residues. Trimming removed 7 bases at V and 13 bases at J, with 16 bases between. Germline lookup yields CDR1 MNHEY and CDR2 SVGAGI. CDR3 sequence (DNA): TGTGCCAGCAAAGGGGCAGGGACCACCACCTTC. Its protein product is CASKGAGTTTF.

The chain couples TRBV29-1 to TRBJ1-1; tentatively, D is TRBD1 (6 bases). The germline V gene encodes CDR1 SQVTM and CDR2 ANQGSEA. Trimming removed 6 bases at V and 4 bases at J, with 15 bases between. The CDR3 has 13 amino acids. The CDR3 DNA sequence: TGCAGCGTCTGGGAGGGGGTGGTCACTGAAGCTTTCTTT. Its translation: CSVWEGVVTEAFF.

The chain couples TRBV12-3 or TRBV12-4 to TRBJ1-1; a possible D gene is TRBD1 (6 bases). V lost 6 bases, J lost 3 bases, and 14 bases lay in between. CDR3 length equals 14 residues. For the CDR3, the DNA is TGTGCCAGCAGCGGGGGCAGGGAGGACACTGAAGCTTTCTTT. As protein: CASSGGREDTEAFF.

J is TRBJ2-6 and V is TRBV5-1; TRBD1 agrees at 10 bases. After removal of 4 bases from V and 1 base from J, the junction contained 5 bases not matched to a gene. Germline V gene lookup returns CDR1 SGHRS and CDR2 YFSETQ. The CDR3 loop spans 17 amino acids. CDR3 amino acids: CASSRTGGVSGANVLTF. CDR3 nucleotides: TGCGCCAGCAGCAGGACAGGGGGGGTATCTGGGGCCAACGTCCTGACTTTC.

CDR3: CASRTDRGSGNEQFF. The CDR3 DNA follows: TGTGCCAGCAGAACAGACAGAGGGTCGGGCAATGAGCAGTTCTTC. V and J are TRBV7-2 and TRBJ2-1; D is tentatively TRBD1 or TRBD2 (5 bases each). V gave up 6 bases and J gave up 6 bases, with 18 bases separating them. This CDR3 has 15 residues. Germline lookup yields CDR1 SGHTA and CDR2 FQGNSA.

This chain links TRBV5-1 with TRBJ1-4, with a weak D call TRBD1 (5 bases). Germline V gives CDR1 SGHRS, CDR2 YFSETQ. V dropped 4 bases and J dropped 8 bases, with 12 bases sitting between them. The CDR3 runs 13 residues. CDR3 loop: CASSEGPSEKLFF. DNA for the CDR3: TGCGCCAGCAGCGAGGGACCGAGCGAAAAACTGTTTTTT.

J is TRBJ1-1 and V is TRBV6-6; 7 bases are shared with TRBD1. Germline CDR1 and CDR2: MNHNY and SVGAGI (reference sequence). V gave up 5 bases and J gave up 0 bases; unmatched junction bases: 6. The CDR3 is 15 amino acids. Here the CDR3 reads CASSHRGQLNTEAFF. The CDR3 DNA reads TGTGCCAGCAGTCACCGGGGACAGCTGAACACTGAAGCTTTCTTT.

This clonotype was counted a few times. The CDR3 nucleotides read TGTGCCAGCAGCCAAGAGGTTATTGGTAATGAAAAACTGTTTTTT. Translation gives CASSQEVIGNEKLFF. The rearrangement uses TRBV4-2 and TRBJ1-4; D unresolved. The CDR3 runs to 15 residues. The germline V gene encodes CDR1 LGHNA and CDR2 YNFKEQ. Trimming cost V 0 bases and J 4 bases, with 9 bases left between them.

The CDR3 loop reads CASSVDGTNQPQHF. Written as DNA, the CDR3 is TGCGCCAGCAGCGTAGACGGGACCAATCAGCCCCAGCATTTT. The chain couples TRBV5-1 to TRBJ1-5; TRBD1 is a possible D gene (5 bases). V was trimmed by 4 bases and J by 3 bases, leaving 11 bases between them. There are 14 residues in the CDR3. Germline V gene sequence: CDR1 SGHRS, CDR2 YFSETQ.

This clonotype was observed once. V is TRBV10-3 and J is TRBJ2-1; D remains ambiguous. CDR1 ENHRY and CDR2 SYGVKD come from the germline V gene. Between the trimmed V and J ends, which lost 6 bases and 4 bases, there was a span of 19 bases. CDR3 size: 16 residues. As DNA, the CDR3 is TGTGCCATCAGGGATCCGACACGTACTTCTTACAATGAGCAGTTCTTC. As protein: CAIRDPTRTSYNEQFF.

The chain combines TRBV5-4 with TRBJ1-1; TRBD1 matches 8 bases. Trimming took 3 bases from V and 4 from J; bases not matched to a gene: 8. This CDR3 has 15 residues. Germline V CDR1 and CDR2: SGHNT, YYREEE (reference sequence). CDR3 region: CASSYPGQVPTEAFF. CDR3 sequence (DNA): TGTGCCAGCAGCTACCCGGGACAGGTGCCCACTGAAGCTTTCTTT.

This clonotype appeared a single time. V gene TRBV15 combines with J gene TRBJ2-2; D not certain. The CDR3 loop spans 14 amino acids. CDR1 is LNHNV, CDR2 YYDKDF, per germline (reference sequence). Trimming shortened V by 0 bases and J by 4 bases, and 6 bases separated the two germline ends. Here the CDR3 reads CATSRDPPTGELFF. The CDR3 nucleotides are TGTGCCACCAGCAGAGATCCCCCCACCGGGGAGCTGTTTTTT.

As concerns this clonotype: Germline and junction disagree at one end, which may indicate a read error. The V gene is TRBV5-1, the J gene TRBJ2-7, with TRBD2 matching over 11 bases. There are 16 residues in the CDR3. Germline CDR1 and CDR2: SGHRS and YFSETQ. As DNA, the CDR3 is TGCGCCGGCAGCTCCCAGACTAGCGGGGTGGGCCACGAGCAGTACTTC. This gives the protein CAGSSQTSGVGHEQYF. The full variable domain, its missing parts supplied by reference TRBV5-1 and TRBJ2-7, is KAGVTQTPRYLIKTRGQQVTLSCSPISGHRSVSWYQQTPGQGLQFLFEYFSETQRNKGNFPGRFSGRQFSNSRSEMNVSTLELGDSALYLCAGSSQTSGVGHEQYFGPGTRLTVT.

This clonotype showed up just a few times. The chain has TRBV24-1 and TRBJ2-7; possibly TRBD1 or TRBD2 for D (5 bases each). Germline assignment: CDR1 KGHDR and CDR2 SFDVKD. Trimming pared 6 bases from V and 10 bases from J, leaving 15 bases between. The CDR3 sequence is 12 residues long. The CDR3 spells CATSHEGPTQYF. The CDR3, as DNA: TGTGCCACCAGTCACGAGGGACCCACCCAGTACTTC.

This clonotype has just a few counts. The rearrangement joins TRBV20-1 to TRBJ2-3; 8 nucleotides match TRBD2. This CDR3 has 14 residues. The J segment lost 7 bases and the V segment lost 0 bases, leaving 6 bases of the junction unmatched. The germline V gene has CDR1 DFQATT and CDR2 SNEGSKA (reference sequence). The CDR3 nucleotides are TGCAGTGCTAGAGATTCGCGGGGGGCAAATACGCAGTATTTT. Amino acid sequence: CSARDSRGANTQYF.

This chain links TRBV10-3 with TRBJ1-1; D is unclear. From germline, CDR1 is ENHRY and CDR2 SYGVKD. The V and J ends lost 2 bases and 0 bases respectively, with 7 bases between them. The CDR3 covers 14 residues. The CDR3 protein is CAISETQMNTEAFF. The CDR3, as DNA: TGTGCCATCAGTGAGACACAGATGAACACTGAAGCTTTCTTT.

The chain couples TRBV7-8 to TRBJ1-1; maybe TRBD1 (6 bases). The V gene lost 7 bases and the J gene lost 7 bases, with 22 bases spanning the gap. Per germline, CDR1 SGHVS and CDR2 FQNEAQ. The CDR3 sequence is 15 residues long. DNA for the CDR3: TGTGCCAGCACCCTGAAGCGGGCCAGAGGGGGTGAAGCTTTCTTT. As protein: CASTLKRARGGEAFF.

This clonotype occurred once. V usage is TRBV20-1 and J usage is TRBJ2-5, with TRBD2 as a possible D gene (5 bases). V lost 4 bases and J 3 bases, leaving 9 bases between the germline ends. Germline-derived CDR1 and CDR2 are DFQATT and SNEGSKA (reference sequence). CDR3 length: 12 residues. In DNA, the CDR3 is TGCAGTGCTATTCCGGGGAAAGAGACCCAGTACTTC. This sequence encodes CSAIPGKETQYF.

This clonotype appeared many times. The rearrangement joins TRBV20-1 to TRBJ2-5; maybe TRBD2 (7 bases). V dropped 0 bases and J dropped 4 bases, with 9 bases sitting between them. There are 13 residues in the CDR3. Per the germline V gene, CDR1 is DFQATT and CDR2 is SNEGSKA (reference sequence). CDR3: CSARDGGAETQYF. CDR3 in DNA: TGCAGTGCTAGAGATGGGGGGGCAGAGACCCAGTACTTC.

In its sample, this clonotype was seen a few times. This chain uses TRBV7-2 with TRBJ2-5, with D uncertain. The CDR3 loop spans 15 amino acids. Trimming removed 0 bases at V and 3 bases at J, with 11 bases between. Germline V CDR1 and CDR2: SGHTA, FQGNSA. The DNA for the CDR3 is TGTGCCAGCAGCTTAGCGGGCACAGCCAAAGAGACCCAGTACTTC. Translated, it gives CASSLAGTAKETQYF.